The 14 T cell receptor beta chains below all came from one sample that was sequenced in a study of blood T cell repertoires in COVID-19 (dated by TCRdb to about 2020). The method was the immunoSEQ multiplex PCR assay. This immuneACCESS table, as held by TCRdb, lists in-frame sequences with V and J called but not all clones. Of the missing ones, under half trace to an unresolved V gene in checked studies; the others have no known cause. The sample table lists 65,000 or so clones, under 90% of them with a count of one. The top ten constitute 3.2% of the sample. The sequenced material came from peripheral blood. Receptors were obtained from a man aged 45-60 years with active COVID-19.

This clone has just a few counts. This chain joins TRBV3-1 (or the pseudogene TRBV3-2) and TRBJ1-6, with D unclear. Between the trimmed V and J ends, which lost 4 bases and 0 bases, there was a span of 7 bases. Germline V gene data show CDR1 as LGHDT and CDR2 as YNNKEL (reference sequence). CDR3 length: 15 residues. The CDR3 coding sequence is TGTGCCAGCAGCCCTCGGGGCTCCTATAATTCACCCCTCCACTTT. Residues: CASSPRGSYNSPLHF.

The chain combines TRBV6-1 with TRBJ1-2, with 10 bases identical to TRBD1. The V gene end was trimmed by 3 bases and the J gene end by 5 bases; junction bases not matched to a gene: 3. The CDR3 covers 14 residues. Germline V gives CDR1 MNHNS, CDR2 SASEGT. CDR3 amino acids: CASSDRQGAYGYTF. The CDR3 bases are TGTGCCAGCAGTGACCGACAGGGGGCTTATGGCTACACCTTC.

This rearrangement joins TRBV6-5 to TRBJ2-5, with TRBD2 identical over 7 bases. The V and J ends lost 5 bases and 3 bases, in that order; junction bases with no gene match: 6. The length of the CDR3 is 14 residues. In germline, CDR1 is MNHEY, CDR2 SVGAGI. CDR3 loop: CASSLGGSKETQYF. CDR3 DNA sequence: TGTGCCAGCAGTCTCGGGGGGTCCAAAGAGACCCAGTACTTC.

The chain uses TRBV19 and TRBJ2-5, with 7 positions matching TRBD1. This CDR3 has 13 amino acids. V lost 10 bases to trimming and J lost 5 bases; unmatched junction nucleotides: 10. Germline CDR1 LNHDA, CDR2 SQIVND (reference sequence). The CDR3 nucleotides are TGTGCCACCGCGGACAGGCCACGGGAGACCCAGTACTTC. Translation gives CATADRPRETQYF. Full variable domain (missing parts from reference TRBV19 and TRBJ2-5): DGGITQSPKYLFRKEGQNVTLSCEQNLNHDAMYWYRQDPGQGLRLIYYSQIVNDFQKGDIAEGYSVSREKKESFPLTVTSAQKNPTAFYLCATADRPRETQYFGPGTRLLVL.

The chain employs TRBV3-1 (or the pseudogene TRBV3-2) and TRBJ2-5; D perhaps matches TRBD2 (6 bases). This CDR3 spans 14 amino acids. Germline lookup yields CDR1 LGHDT and CDR2 YNNKEL (reference sequence). Between the trimmed V and J ends, which lost 0 bases and 1 base, there was a span of 6 bases. The CDR3: CASSQERGQETQYF. In DNA, the CDR3 is TGTGCCAGCAGCCAAGAGCGGGGCCAAGAGACCCAGTACTTC.

V usage is TRBV24-1 and J usage is TRBJ2-1, with 13 bases lining up with TRBD2. The CDR3 sequence is 14 residues long. Per the germline V gene, CDR1 is KGHDR and CDR2 is SFDVKD. The V and J ends lost 7 bases and 9 bases, in that order; junction bases with no gene match: 5. The CDR3 nucleotides are TGTGCCACCAGCGGACTAGCGGGAGTAGGTGAGCAGTTCTTC. Protein sequence: CATSGLAGVGEQFF.

V gene TRBV10-3 combines with J gene TRBJ2-7, with TRBD2 matching 7 bases. Germline assignment: CDR1 ENHRY and CDR2 SYGVKD. The CDR3 extends over 14 amino acids. V lost 6 bases to trimming and J lost 4 bases; unmatched junction nucleotides: 9. The CDR3 bases are TGTGCCATCAGGAGAAGCGGGACTTTATACGAGCAGTACTTC. The encoded protein is CAIRRSGTLYEQYF.

The gene calls are TRBV30 and TRBJ2-2; 9 bases are a match to TRBD1. This CDR3 contains 14 residues. Germline-derived CDR1 and CDR2 are GTSNPN and SVGIG (reference sequence). The J segment lost 5 bases and the V segment lost 0 bases, leaving 1 base of the junction unmatched. The CDR3 nucleotides are TGTGCCTGGAGTGTAGGACAGGGGACCGGGGAGCTGTTTTTT. It specifies CAWSVGQGTGELFF.

With regard to this clone: Additional DNA sequences in this sample encode the identical CDR3. This rearrangement joins TRBV5-1 to TRBJ1-1, with D uncertain. CDR1 SGHRS and CDR2 YFSETQ come from the germline V gene. This CDR3 region has 13 residues. V lost 0 bases and J lost 2, with 5 bases in between. CDR3 amino acids: CASSLAGNTEAFF. The CDR3 nucleotides are TGCGCCAGCAGCTTGGCAGGTAACACTGAAGCTTTCTTT.

The chain is built from TRBV20-1 and TRBJ2-3; D gene ambiguous. V lost 4 bases and J 5 bases, leaving 7 bases between the germline ends. This CDR3 is built from 11 residues. CDR1 is DFQATT, CDR2 SNEGSKA, per germline (reference sequence). The CDR3 nucleotides are TGCAGTGCTAACCGGGTAGATACGCAGTATTTT. Encoded protein: CSANRVDTQYF.

This chain's CDR3 is CASGGRGGEKLFF. DNA for the CDR3: TGTGCCAGCGGGGGTCGGGGAGGTGAAAAACTGTTTTTT. This rearrangement joins TRBV12-3 or TRBV12-4 to TRBJ1-4; D is possibly TRBD1 (5 bases). Trimming removed 8 bases from V and 7 bases from J, with 14 bases in between. The CDR3 is 13 amino acids.

This sequence joins TRBV5-5 and TRBJ2-7; D call uncertain. Germline V gene lookup returns CDR1 SGHKS and CDR2 YYEKEE (reference sequence). With 4 bases removed from V and 0 bases from J, the gap between germline ends came to 5 bases. CDR3 size: 12 residues. The DNA of the CDR3 is TGTGCCAGCAGCCCGAGCTCCTACGAGCAGTACTTC. Residues: CASSPSSYEQYF. Full variable domain (remainder filled in from reference TRBV5-5 and TRBJ2-7): DAGVTQSPTHLIKTRGQQVTLRCSPISGHKSVSWYQQVLGQGPQFIFQYYEKEERGRGNFPDRFSARQFPNYSSELNVNALLLGDSALYLCASSPSSYEQYFGPGTRLTVT.

This chain connects TRBV10-3 to TRBJ2-7, with 7 bases lining up with TRBD1. This CDR3 has 13 residues. Trimming removed 7 bases from V and 3 bases from J; junction bases left unmatched: 6. Germline loops: CDR1 ENHRY, CDR2 SYGVKD. The CDR3 reads CAITWDSRYEQYF. The CDR3 nucleotides are TGTGCCATCACGTGGGACAGCCGCTACGAGCAGTACTTC.

V gene TRBV7-9 combines with J gene TRBJ2-3; a possible D gene is TRBD2 (5 bases). In germline, CDR1 is SEHNR, CDR2 FQNEAQ (reference sequence). The V end lost 3 bases, the J end lost 0 bases, and 19 bases lay between the germline ends. This CDR3 contains 18 residues. The CDR3: CASSLRSGGSRSTDTQYF. The CDR3 region has the DNA TGTGCCAGCAGCTTGCGCAGCGGCGGTAGCAGAAGCACAGATACGCAGTATTTT.